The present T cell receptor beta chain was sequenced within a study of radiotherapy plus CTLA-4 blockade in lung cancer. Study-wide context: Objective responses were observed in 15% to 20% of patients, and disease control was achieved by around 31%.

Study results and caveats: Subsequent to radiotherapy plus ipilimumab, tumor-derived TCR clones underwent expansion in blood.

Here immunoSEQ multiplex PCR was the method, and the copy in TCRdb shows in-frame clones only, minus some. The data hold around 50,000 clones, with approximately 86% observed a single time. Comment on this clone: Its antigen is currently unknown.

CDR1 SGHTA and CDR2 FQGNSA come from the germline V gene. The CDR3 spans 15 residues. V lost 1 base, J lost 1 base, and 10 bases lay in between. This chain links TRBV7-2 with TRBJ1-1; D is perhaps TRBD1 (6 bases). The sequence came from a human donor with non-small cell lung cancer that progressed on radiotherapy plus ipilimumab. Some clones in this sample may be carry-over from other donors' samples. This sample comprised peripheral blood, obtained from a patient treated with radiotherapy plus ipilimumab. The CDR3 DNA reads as TGTGCCAGCAGCTTAGTAAGGGGGAGGAACACTGAAGCTTTCTTT. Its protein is CASSLVRGRNTEAFF.